This TCR beta chain derives from a study of cytomegalovirus exposure and HLA in healthy donors. Study as a whole: The same platform as the 500 to 700 first-cohort repertoires was used for the 95 to 150 validation repertoires, a later analysis reported.

The protocol was immunoSEQ multiplex PCR, while the TCRdb copy is restricted to in-frame clones and leaves out a portion. The sample lists around 160,000 clones, 80% to 85% occurring once. Overall study findings and caveats: Subsequent analysis showed first-cohort TCR clusters tending to co-occur in more than 90 validation repertoires.

The donors formed part of the approximately 130-subject validation cohort, distinct from the roughly 660-subject first cohort. With regard to this clone: Its target is unknown. The junction and the germline gene differ at one end; a read error may be behind it.

Germline values: CDR1 MNHNY, CDR2 SVGAGI (reference sequence). The CDR3 is made up of 13 amino acids. This rearrangement joins TRBV6-6 to TRBJ1-2; D unresolved. Sequencing was performed on PBMCs. This clonotype was obtained from a man under 40 in good health and CMV-seropositive. The CDR3: CASSYSSNHGYTF. The CDR3 DNA sequence: TGTGCCAGCAGTTACTCGAGTAACCATGGCTACACCTTC.